One sample yielded the 31 T cell receptor beta chains listed below, sequenced in a study of T cells in localized non-small cell lung cancer. Profiled with immunoSEQ multiplex PCR; TCRdb holds only in-frame clones, not every one. The profile shows about 33,000 clones, 80% of them singletons. Source: peripheral blood, taken before any cancer treatment. The receptor source for this set is a male donor at least 60 years old with stage III squamous cell lung carcinoma.

The chain joins TRBV29-1 to TRBJ2-7, with 12 positions matching TRBD1. The CDR3 consists of 16 residues. Germline V gene data show CDR1 as SQVTM and CDR2 as ANQGSEA. With 4 bases clipped from V and 2 bases from J, the junction kept 9 bases outside the gene matches. The CDR3 DNA sequence: TGCAGCGTTGTACCCGGCGGGACAGGGGGCACCTACGAGCAGTACTTC. It yields the protein CSVVPGGTGGTYEQYF.

This clone was seen just once. The chain combines TRBV28 with TRBJ2-7; 8 bases are a match to TRBD2. The length of the CDR3 is 14 residues. Trimming removed 7 bases from V and 3 bases from J; junction bases left unmatched: 8. Germline lookup yields CDR1 MDHEN and CDR2 SYDVKM. The CDR3 DNA is TGTGCCAGCACCTCAGCGGGAGCCATCTACGAGCAGTACTTC. This encodes CASTSAGAIYEQYF.

The CDR3 nucleotides are TGTGCCAGCAGCTTAACTCCGGATTCCTACGAGCAGTACTTC. Translated, it gives CASSLTPDSYEQYF. This chain links TRBV7-3 with TRBJ2-7; D remains ambiguous. In germline, CDR1 is SGHTA, CDR2 FQGTGA. CDR3 length: 14 residues. V shed 0 bases and J shed 1 base, with 7 bases lying between them.

The chain joins TRBV10-3 to TRBJ1-4; TRBD1 matches at 11 bases. The length of the CDR3 is 13 residues. V lost 6 bases to trimming and J lost 6 bases; unmatched junction nucleotides: 0. Germline lookup yields CDR1 ENHRY and CDR2 SYGVKD. The CDR3 sequence: CAIRGQGDEKLFF. The CDR3 DNA follows: TGTGCCATCAGGGGACAGGGGGATGAAAAACTGTTTTTT.

This sequence joins TRBV28 and TRBJ2-5, with 9 bases matching TRBD2. Germline V CDR1 and CDR2: MDHEN, SYDVKM. The CDR3 consists of 17 residues. V trimming: 4 bases; J trimming: 3 bases; junction bases outside the gene matches: 12. DNA for the CDR3: TGTGCCAGCAGTTCTGGGGGGATAGCGGGAGAGAAAGAGACCCAGTACTTC. Translated: CASSSGGIAGEKETQYF.

The rearrangement uses TRBV9 and TRBJ2-1, with TRBD2 as a possible D gene (6 bases). V lost 6 bases and J 2 bases, leaving 15 bases between the germline ends. CDR3 length: 15 amino acids. The germline V gene has CDR1 SGDLS and CDR2 YYNGEE. Here the CDR3 DNA reads TGTGCCAGCAACAAGAACGGCGGGACCTACAATGAGCAGTTCTTC. Protein sequence: CASNKNGGTYNEQFF.

V usage is TRBV9 and J usage is TRBJ2-2, with D possibly TRBD2 on 6 matching bases. The length of the CDR3 is 12 residues. Trimming pared 7 bases from V and 5 bases from J, leaving 9 bases between. The germline V gene encodes CDR1 SGDLS and CDR2 YYNGEE. CDR3 in DNA: TGTGCCAGCCACAGCGGGACCGGGGAGCTGTTTTTT. This sequence encodes CASHSGTGELFF. The entire variable domain, with the rest obtained from reference TRBV9 and TRBJ2-2, is as follows: DSGVTQTPKHLITATGQRVTLRCSPRSGDLSVYWYQQSLDQGLQFLIQYYNGEERAKGNILERFSAQQFPDLHSELNLSSLELGDSALYFCASHSGTGELFFGEGSRLTVL.

The gene calls are TRBV6-5 and TRBJ1-5; D not resolved. Deletions cut 9 bases from V and 0 bases from J, with 12 bases between. The CDR3 length is 14 residues. Germline V gives CDR1 MNHEY, CDR2 SVGAGI. CDR3 sequence: CASTRGYSNQPQHF. Written as DNA, the CDR3 is TGTGCCAGTACCCGGGGATATAGCAATCAGCCCCAGCATTTT.

The gene calls are TRBV11-2 and TRBJ1-2; D is unresolved. This CDR3 comprises 14 residues. The V and J ends lost 0 bases and 8 bases respectively, with 13 bases between them. The germline V gene has CDR1 SGHAT and CDR2 FQNNGV. CDR3 nucleotide sequence: TGTGCCAGCAGCTTAGACCGATCTAGTTTAGGCTACACCTTC. Translating it yields CASSLDRSSLGYTF.

This clone was detected a few times. This chain joins TRBV4-1 and TRBJ1-2; weak D call: TRBD1 (6 bases). V lost 0 bases and J lost 2, with 10 bases in between. This CDR3 region has 15 residues. Per germline, CDR1 MGHRA and CDR2 YSYEKL. The CDR3 reads CASSQEIQGNYGYTF. Written as DNA, the CDR3 is TGCGCCAGCAGCCAAGAAATCCAGGGGAACTATGGCTACACCTTC.

The V gene is TRBV5-1, the J gene TRBJ2-2, with TRBD2 identical over 9 bases. Looked up from germline, CDR1 is SGHRS and CDR2 is YFSETQ. The CDR3 has 17 residues. V lost 6 bases and J lost 1; bases outside the gene matches: 10. The CDR3 protein is CASNGGRGSKNTGELFF. CDR3 DNA sequence: TGCGCCAGCAACGGCGGGAGGGGGAGTAAGAACACCGGGGAGCTGTTTTTT.

The V and J genes are TRBV28 and TRBJ2-1, with D perhaps matching TRBD1 or TRBD2 (5 bases each). The CDR3 loop spans 20 amino acids. Germline V gene lookup returns CDR1 MDHEN and CDR2 SYDVKM. V was shortened by 4 bases and J by 6 bases, with 31 bases between the two germline ends. In DNA, the CDR3 is TGTGCCAGCAGTTCATCCCGGGACCGCAAACCCTGGGGAATGAGCAATGAGCAGTTCTTC. Its protein is CASSSSRDRKPWGMSNEQFF.

This chain connects TRBV5-1 to TRBJ2-5; maybe TRBD1 (5 bases). The V end was cut by 1 base, the J end by 2 bases, with 9 bases between. Germline lookup yields CDR1 SGHRS and CDR2 YFSETQ. The CDR3 is 14 residues long. In DNA, the CDR3 is TGCGCCAGCAGCTTGAGGGCAGGGCAAGAGACCCAGTACTTC. Translating it yields CASSLRAGQETQYF.

The rearrangement joins TRBV11-3 to TRBJ1-6; D gene unclear. Per the germline V gene, CDR1 is SGHNT and CDR2 is YENEEA. V lost 8 bases, J lost 9 bases, and 23 bases lay in between. The CDR3 has 16 residues. DNA for the CDR3: TGTGCCAGCCGTATATGTCGGACCCAGGTCGGTTCACCCCTCCACTTT. Protein product: CASRICRTQVGSPLHF.

The V gene is TRBV29-1, the J gene TRBJ1-1; 12 bases match TRBD1. This CDR3 has 15 residues. With 6 bases clipped from V and 2 bases from J, the junction kept 7 bases outside the gene matches. CDR1 is SQVTM and CDR2 is ANQGSEA in the germline V gene. CDR3 in amino acids: CSVMGQGAFNTEAFF. The CDR3 region has the DNA TGCAGCGTCATGGGACAGGGGGCTTTTAACACTGAAGCTTTCTTT.

This sequence joins TRBV19 and TRBJ2-2, with D possibly TRBD1 on 6 matching bases. The CDR3 contains 14 residues. Germline-derived CDR1 and CDR2 are LNHDA and SQIVND (reference sequence). Trimming removed 5 bases from V and 6 bases from J, with 13 bases in between. CDR3: CASSPWTDAGELFF. CDR3 DNA sequence: TGTGCCAGTAGTCCTTGGACAGACGCCGGGGAGCTGTTTTTT.

This clone was recorded only once. This chain links TRBV5-5 with TRBJ2-7; D remains ambiguous. Germline CDR1 is SGHKS and CDR2 is YYEKEE (reference sequence). The CDR3 has 13 residues. V shed 0 bases and J shed 2 bases, with 6 bases lying between them. This CDR3 is CASSLEIPYEQYF. CDR3 nucleotide sequence: TGTGCCAGCAGCTTGGAGATACCCTACGAGCAGTACTTC.

J is TRBJ2-2 and V is TRBV11-2, with TRBD1 identical over 7 bases. CDR1 and CDR2 (germline): SGHAT, FQNNGV. The junction had 5 bases not matched to a gene; V was cut back by 1 base and J by 6 bases. The CDR3 sequence is 15 residues long. Here the CDR3 reads CASSLGQGEAGELFF. CDR3 bases: TGTGCCAGCAGCTTAGGACAGGGCGAGGCCGGGGAGCTGTTTTTT.

The chain recombines TRBV2 with TRBJ1-1; D unresolved. The CDR3 runs to 12 residues. CDR1 and CDR2 from the germline V gene are SNHLY and FYNNEI. The ends were cut back, 4 bases at V and 10 bases at J, with 13 bases in the middle. The CDR3 bases are TGTGCCAGCAGTGTCGGACGGGCGGGAGCTTTCTTT. It specifies CASSVGRAGAFF.

The chain has TRBV6-1 and TRBJ1-2, with D unclear. Germline lookup yields CDR1 MNHNS and CDR2 SASEGT. V lost 2 bases and J 4 bases, leaving 8 bases between the germline ends. The CDR3 runs 13 residues. CDR3 sequence (DNA): TGTGCCAGCAGTGAAAACCGTTTCTATGGCTACACCTTC. It specifies CASSENRFYGYTF.

The V and J genes are TRBV7-2 and TRBJ1-1, with D possibly matching TRBD1 (6 bases). V was shortened by 4 bases and J by 0 bases, with 15 bases between the two germline ends. The CDR3 totals 16 residues. Germline-derived CDR1 and CDR2 are SGHTA and FQGNSA. The CDR3 DNA sequence: TGTGCCAGCAGCTCCCGAGGGGGATCGATGAACACTGAAGCTTTCTTT. Its protein product is CASSSRGGSMNTEAFF.

The sample holds one count of this clone. This chain links TRBV30 with TRBJ1-1, with a tentative D call TRBD1 (6 bases). Trimming removed 2 bases from V and 4 bases from J, with 11 bases in between. Germline values: CDR1 GTSNPN, CDR2 SVGIG (reference sequence). This CDR3 is built from 13 residues. For the CDR3, the DNA is TGTGCCTGGAGTCTCTCAGGGGTCACTGAAGCTTTCTTT. This translates into CAWSLSGVTEAFF.

The V call is TRBV5-1, the J call TRBJ1-2, with D possibly matching TRBD1 (5 bases). V was shortened by 4 bases and J by 4 bases, with 23 bases between the two germline ends. The CDR3 spans 17 residues. Germline V gene data show CDR1 as SGHRS and CDR2 as YFSETQ. DNA of the CDR3: TGCGCCAGCAGCGCCTACGCAGGCCATGACAGATTCTATGGCTACACCTTC. Protein product: CASSAYAGHDRFYGYTF.

The V and J genes are TRBV6-6 and TRBJ1-2; TRBD1 matches 8 bases. Germline V gene lookup returns CDR1 MNHNY and CDR2 SVGAGI (reference sequence). This CDR3 region has 13 residues. The J segment lost 6 bases and the V segment lost 10 bases, leaving 10 bases of the junction unmatched. In DNA, the CDR3 is TGTGCCACCTCGGACAGGGATAAGGATGGCTACACCTTC. This translates into CATSDRDKDGYTF.

This clone was observed once. The chain joins TRBV5-8 to TRBJ1-1, with 9 nucleotides matching TRBD1. Germline V gives CDR1 SGHTS, CDR2 YDEGEE. The CDR3 is 15 residues long. The junction had 7 bases not matched to a gene; V was cut back by 3 bases and J by 4 bases. CDR3 nucleotide sequence: TGTGCCAGCAGCTCGGGGACAGGGATAAGCACTGAAGCTTTCTTT. Translating it yields CASSSGTGISTEAFF.

The J gene is TRBJ2-2, the V gene TRBV5-1, with D hard to call. CDR1 SGHRS and CDR2 YFSETQ come from the germline V gene. Trimming pared 0 bases from V and 2 bases from J, leaving 11 bases between. The CDR3 spans 16 residues. The CDR3 reads CASSLVAGVNTGELFF. In DNA, the CDR3 is TGCGCCAGCAGCTTGGTGGCAGGCGTAAACACCGGGGAGCTGTTTTTT.

The V call is TRBV6-5, the J call TRBJ1-2; D gene ambiguous. Germline lookup yields CDR1 MNHEY and CDR2 SVGAGI. CDR3 length: 13 amino acids. V shed 5 bases and J shed 8 bases, with 15 bases lying between them. CDR3 region: CASSLGLYSGYTF. The DNA for the CDR3 is TGTGCCAGCAGTCTAGGCCTATATTCGGGCTACACCTTC.

This chain joins TRBV7-2 and TRBJ2-5; 11 nucleotides agree with TRBD2. CDR1 and CDR2 from the germline V gene are SGHTA and FQGNSA. Losses at the gene ends were 5 bases for V and 5 bases for J; bases not matched to a gene: 10. This CDR3 region has 16 residues. The CDR3 loop is CASSVQLAGGAETQYF. In DNA, the CDR3 is TGTGCCAGCAGCGTACAGCTAGCGGGGGGCGCCGAGACCCAGTACTTC.

The rearrangement uses TRBV6-1 and TRBJ1-1; tentatively, D is TRBD1 (6 bases). CDR1 and CDR2 (germline): MNHNS, SASEGT. The ends were cut back, 5 bases at V and 7 bases at J, with 11 bases in the middle. CDR3 length equals 12 residues. Here the CDR3 DNA reads TGTGCCAGCAGTCCCCAGGGGATTGAAGCTTTCTTT. This translates into CASSPQGIEAFF.

J is TRBJ1-1 and V is TRBV14; D remains ambiguous. Germline CDR1 reads SGHDN; CDR2 reads FVKESK. Trimming removed 0 bases at V and 0 bases at J, with 2 bases between. This CDR3 contains 13 residues. The CDR3 loop reads CASSQEVNTEAFF. The CDR3 nucleotides read TGTGCCAGCAGCCAAGAAGTGAACACTGAAGCTTTCTTT.

The chain links TRBV19 to TRBJ2-1; 10 bases align to TRBD1. V gave up 8 bases and J gave up 5 bases; unmatched junction bases: 6. The CDR3 is made up of 14 amino acids. The germline V gene encodes CDR1 LNHDA and CDR2 SQIVND (reference sequence). CDR3 bases: TGTGCCAGTTGCCGGGACAGGGGCCACAATGAGCAGTTCTTC. Amino acids: CASCRDRGHNEQFF. Full variable domain (outside the CDR3, taken from reference TRBV19 and TRBJ2-1): DGGITQSPKYLFRKEGQNVTLSCEQNLNHDAMYWYRQDPGQGLRLIYYSQIVNDFQKGDIAEGYSVSREKKESFPLTVTSAQKNPTAFYLCASCRDRGHNEQFFGPGTRLTVL.